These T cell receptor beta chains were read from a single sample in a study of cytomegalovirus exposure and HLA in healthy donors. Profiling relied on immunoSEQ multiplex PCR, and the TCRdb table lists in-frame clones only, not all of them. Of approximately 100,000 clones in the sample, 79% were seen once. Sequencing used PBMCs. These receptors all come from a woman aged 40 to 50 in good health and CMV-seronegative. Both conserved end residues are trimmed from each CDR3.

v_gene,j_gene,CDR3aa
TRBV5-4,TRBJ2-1,ASSFFGRGEVDEQF
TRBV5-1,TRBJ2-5,ASSSDSGEQETQY
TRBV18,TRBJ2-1,ASSPSDIYNEQF
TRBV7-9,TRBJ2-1,ASSLGDSEQF
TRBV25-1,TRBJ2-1,AASDGRIDEQF
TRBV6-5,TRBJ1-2,ASSYAGQGSDGYT
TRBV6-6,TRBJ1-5,ASSTRDSLSYQPQH
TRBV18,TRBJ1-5,ASSPQGQAPNQPQH
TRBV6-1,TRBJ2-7,ASSLSGRATYEQY
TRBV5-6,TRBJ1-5,ASSVGQGHQPQH
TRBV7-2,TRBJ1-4,ASSFSSNEKLF
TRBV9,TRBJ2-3,ASSVGLAEGGADTQY
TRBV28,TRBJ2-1,ASSSTGISYNEQF
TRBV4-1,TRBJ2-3,ASSQDRSGTSIDTQY
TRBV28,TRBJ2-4,ASSSRRDTLAKNIQY
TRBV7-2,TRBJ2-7,ASSPWTGFSYEQY
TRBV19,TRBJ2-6,ASSMEVPGTGLSGANVLT
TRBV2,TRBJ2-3,ASSDSGGYRSTDTQY
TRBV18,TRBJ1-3,ASSPDRGTGNTIY
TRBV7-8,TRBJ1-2,ASSLVRGSYGYT
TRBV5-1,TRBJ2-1,ASGGTRPVDEQF
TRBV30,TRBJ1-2,AWDRQLGYGYT
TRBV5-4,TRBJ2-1,ASKNRENEQF
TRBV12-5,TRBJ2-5,ASGLGTSGGIQETQY
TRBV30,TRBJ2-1,AWMQREVYNEQF
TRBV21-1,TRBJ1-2,ASSKGTRGPGGYT
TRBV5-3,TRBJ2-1,ARSFRTSGSYGHNEQF
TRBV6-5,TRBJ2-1,ASSYRGTAHNEQF
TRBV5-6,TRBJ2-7,ASSPGVLTYEQY
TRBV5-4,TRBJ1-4,ASSFRGDEKLF
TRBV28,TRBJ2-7,ASSSPSLEQY
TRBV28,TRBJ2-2,ASLSGGPSGELF
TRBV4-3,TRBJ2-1,ASSQERSLGASYNEQF
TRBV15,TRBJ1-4,ATSALGATNEKLF
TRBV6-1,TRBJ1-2,ASRPTGSYGYT
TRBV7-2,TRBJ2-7,ASSWYKEQY
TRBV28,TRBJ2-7,ASRTRDRGREQY
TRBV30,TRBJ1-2,AWIGTGGSAYT
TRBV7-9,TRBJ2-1,ASSPPGQGLHEQF
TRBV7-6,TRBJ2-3,ASSLVGGGTDTQY
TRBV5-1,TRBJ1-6,ASSSATDRARSPLH
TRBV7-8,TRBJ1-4,ASSLGGGRTNEKLF
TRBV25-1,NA,ASSESGTYEQY
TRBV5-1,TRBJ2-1,ASSTSRSNEQF
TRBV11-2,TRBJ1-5,ASSLEQYNQPQH
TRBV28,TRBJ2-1,ASSPLAGGSYNEQF
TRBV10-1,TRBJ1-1,ASSETTGETEAF
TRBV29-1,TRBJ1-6,SVKTGEGSPLH